This record looks at one T cell receptor beta chain sequence and its context. The data were obtained in a study of blood T cell repertoires in COVID-19. The overall study: Sources were T cells, B-cell-depleted T cells, or PBMCs; the material itself was cDNA or gDNA.

In the authors' workflow: From reference gene primer amplification, estimates of nucleated cell counts were derived. TCRdb's copy holds only in-frame clones and misses some; the assay was immunoSEQ multiplex PCR. That table gives V, J and clone size, and the DNA gave D and trimming. The sample lists approximately 150,000 clones; 80% to 90% were seen once. Sequencing was carried out using peripheral blood. This TCR was sampled from a woman of 80 years or more with acute or convalescent COVID-19.

CDR3 in DNA: TGCGCCAGCAGCCAAGATGCCCTCCGGGGGGTAGGCTACGAGCAGTACTTC. Protein: CASSQDALRGVGYEQYF. J is TRBJ2-7 and V is TRBV4-3, with 7 bases fitting TRBD2. The CDR3 covers 17 residues. CDR1 LGHNA and CDR2 YSLEER come from the germline V gene. V shed 0 bases, J shed 3 bases, and the junction held 11 bases outside the gene matches.